The TCR beta chain under discussion was sequenced for a study of T cell clones after liver transplantation. As for the study in general: As an antigen-independent comparator, third-party-reactive TCRbeta sequences came from pre-transplant mixed lymphocyte reactions. Until 12-24 months post-transplant, subjects got standard immunosuppression and no induction. Blood was drawn pre-transplant, before withdrawal, and after full or failed withdrawal.

With V trimmed by 5 bases and J by 2 bases, 5 bases remained unmatched. The CDR3 length is 16 residues. CDR1 is SGHTA and CDR2 is FQGNSA in the germline V gene. Generated by immunoSEQ multiplex PCR, the TCRdb table keeps only in-frame clones and is missing some. The sample lists around 75,000 clones, 84% occurring once. Study-wide results and limits: Conclusions were preliminary, with small, heterogeneous patient groups.

Concerning this clone: What it recognizes is unknown.

The chain recombines TRBV7-2 with TRBJ2-7, with TRBD2 matching 14 bases. The material was CD4+ T cells from blood, obtained around 50 months after liver transplant. This TCR was recovered from a human patient who received a liver transplant. Some T cells may arise from the graft donor. Here the CDR3 DNA reads TGTGCCAGCAGCCAGGGACTAGCGGGGGTTCCCTACGAGCAGTACTTC. Translating it yields CASSQGLAGVPYEQYF. Based on the CDR3 plus reference TRBV7-2 and TRBJ2-7, the full variable domain is GAGVSQSPSNKVTEKGKDVELRCDPISGHTALYWYRQSLGQGLEFLIYFQGNSAPDKSGLPSDRFSAERTGGSVSTLTIQRTQQEDSAVYLCASSQGLAGVPYEQYFGPGTRLTVT.